A single sample gave rise to the 16 T cell receptor beta chains below, sequenced in a study of blood T cell repertoires in COVID-19. Only in-frame clones appear in the TCRdb table, and some are missing; sequencing was by immunoSEQ multiplex PCR. The sample carries a few hundred thousand clones, more than 85% recorded once. Input material: peripheral blood. These receptors were taken from a woman in her seventies with active or convalescent COVID-19.

J is TRBJ2-2 and V is TRBV3-1 (or the pseudogene TRBV3-2); no reliable D call. This CDR3 has 15 amino acids. Germline values: CDR1 LGHDT, CDR2 YNNKEL (reference sequence). V was pared by 1 base and J by 0 bases, with 6 bases between. The CDR3 loop reads CASSQGAANTGELFF. The DNA for the CDR3 is TGTGCCAGCAGCCAAGGGGCCGCGAACACCGGGGAGCTGTTTTTT.

The J gene is TRBJ1-2, the V gene TRBV6-5, with 8 bases identical to TRBD1. Trimming at V came to 6 bases and at J to 5 bases, leaving 8 bases not matched to a gene. CDR3 length: 14 residues. Germline assignment: CDR1 MNHEY and CDR2 SVGAGI. The CDR3 sequence is CASRNAGGRYGYTF. The CDR3 DNA is TGTGCCAGCAGGAACGCAGGGGGCAGGTATGGCTACACCTTC.

The CDR3 loop reads CASSLRTENGYTF. The CDR3 DNA sequence: TGTGCCAGCAGCTTAAGGACTGAGAATGGCTACACCTTC. The chain uses TRBV7-8 and TRBJ1-2, with unresolved D. The CDR3 sequence is 13 residues long. From germline, CDR1 is SGHVS and CDR2 FQNEAQ. V gave up 2 bases and J gave up 6 bases, with 10 bases separating them.

The chain employs TRBV2 and TRBJ2-1; no clear D gene. Germline V gene lookup returns CDR1 SNHLY and CDR2 FYNNEI. The V and J ends lost 8 bases and 6 bases respectively, with 17 bases between them. The CDR3 runs 14 residues. The CDR3: CASRVRISTNEQFF. CDR3 coding DNA: TGTGCCAGCCGGGTCCGGATATCCACCAATGAGCAGTTCTTC.

The chain joins TRBV19 to TRBJ1-1; D unresolved. CDR1 LNHDA and CDR2 SQIVND come from the germline V gene (reference sequence). This CDR3 is 16 amino acids long. Trimming removed 7 bases from V and 4 bases from J, with 22 bases in between. The CDR3 spells CASTASGLSGGTEAFF. The DNA of the CDR3 is TGTGCCAGTACCGCCTCCGGGCTATCGGGAGGCACTGAAGCTTTCTTT.

The chain carries TRBV9 and TRBJ2-1; possible D gene TRBD1, 5 bases. CDR3 length equals 15 residues. Per the germline V gene, CDR1 is SGDLS and CDR2 is YYNGEE. The ends were cut back, 2 bases at V and 0 bases at J, with 9 bases in the middle. The CDR3 DNA reads as TGTGCCAGCAGCGTTGGCGACAGCTCCTACAATGAGCAGTTCTTC. Protein: CASSVGDSSYNEQFF.

The chain combines TRBV5-6 with TRBJ1-1; D call uncertain. V was trimmed by 0 bases and J by 2 bases, leaving 8 bases between them. CDR1 and CDR2 (germline): SGHDT, YYEEEE. The CDR3 has 14 residues. CDR3 bases: TGTGCCAGCAGCTTGGGCAGTATCAACACTGAAGCTTTCTTT. This gives the protein CASSLGSINTEAFF.

The chain is built from TRBV4-3 and TRBJ1-1; tentative D call: TRBD1 (6 bases). CDR3 length: 14 residues. V was shortened by 0 bases and J by 5 bases, with 10 bases between the two germline ends. The germline gives CDR1 LGHNA, CDR2 YSLEER. Here the CDR3 DNA reads TGCGCCAGCAGCCAAGAGTCAGGGGTAACTGAAGCTTTCTTT. It is translated as CASSQESGVTEAFF.

The J gene is TRBJ2-7, the V gene TRBV9, with 12 positions matching TRBD1. The CDR3 is 15 residues long. The germline gives CDR1 SGDLS, CDR2 YYNGEE. Trimming removed 4 bases from V and 5 bases from J; junction bases left unmatched: 7. CDR3 in DNA: TGTGCCAGCAGCCGAGGGGGACAGGGGGCCCACGAGCAGTACTTC. It encodes CASSRGGQGAHEQYF.

V and J are TRBV5-1 and TRBJ1-1, with 7 bases identical to TRBD1. The junction had 9 bases not matched to a gene; V was cut back by 6 bases and J by 4 bases. The CDR3 is 14 amino acids. Per germline, CDR1 SGHRS and CDR2 YFSETQ. The CDR3 region has the DNA TGCGCCAGCACCAGACAGGGAGCGGCCACTGAAGCTTTCTTT. Translation gives CASTRQGAATEAFF. The complete variable domain, with remaining parts taken from reference TRBV5-1 and TRBJ1-1, reads KAGVTQTPRYLIKTRGQQVTLSCSPISGHRSVSWYQQTPGQGLQFLFEYFSETQRNKGNFPGRFSGRQFSNSRSEMNVSTLELGDSALYLCASTRQGAATEAFFGQGTRLTVV.

The rearrangement uses TRBV10-2 and TRBJ2-4; 8 bases fit TRBD1. From germline, CDR1 is WSHSY and CDR2 SAAADI. V lost 0 bases to trimming and J lost 6 bases; unmatched junction nucleotides: 10. The CDR3 length is 17 residues. CDR3 sequence: CASSESMGTGTTNIQYF. The DNA of the CDR3 is TGCGCCAGCAGTGAGTCCATGGGGACAGGCACGACAAACATTCAGTACTTC.

Only a few counts were recorded for this clone. The chain couples TRBV4-2 to TRBJ1-2, with D perhaps matching TRBD1 (5 bases). Trimming pared 0 bases from V and 4 bases from J, leaving 12 bases between. The CDR3 is 15 amino acids. The germline V gene has CDR1 LGHNA and CDR2 YNFKEQ. In nucleotides, the CDR3 is TGTGCCAGCAGCCAAGAATCAGGGCCCGTCTATGGCTACACCTTC. This sequence encodes CASSQESGPVYGYTF.

The chain employs TRBV7-3 and TRBJ1-1; D uncertain. V lost 5 bases, J lost 1 base, and 11 bases lay in between. Per germline, CDR1 SGHTA and CDR2 FQGTGA. This CDR3 is 14 amino acids long. CDR3 sequence (DNA): TGTGCCAGCAGCGCCCAGCGGGGGAACACTGAAGCTTTCTTT. Residues: CASSAQRGNTEAFF.

The chain uses TRBV19 and TRBJ1-5, with D uncertain. Trimming removed 3 bases at V and 1 base at J, with 7 bases between. The CDR3 has 14 amino acids. Germline assignment: CDR1 LNHDA and CDR2 SQIVND (reference sequence). The CDR3 reads CASSIPLSNQPQHF. CDR3 nucleotide sequence: TGTGCCAGTAGTATCCCGTTAAGCAATCAGCCCCAGCATTTT. Based on the CDR3 plus reference TRBV19 and TRBJ1-5, the full variable domain is DGGITQSPKYLFRKEGQNVTLSCEQNLNHDAMYWYRQDPGQGLRLIYYSQIVNDFQKGDIAEGYSVSREKKESFPLTVTSAQKNPTAFYLCASSIPLSNQPQHFGDGTRLSIL.

The chain combines TRBV3-1 (or the pseudogene TRBV3-2) with TRBJ2-1; D is perhaps TRBD2 (5 bases). This CDR3 contains 13 residues. Trimming removed 3 bases at V and 9 bases at J, with 12 bases between. Germline CDR1 is LGHDT and CDR2 is YNNKEL (reference sequence). The CDR3: CASSHGPGGEQFF. The DNA for the CDR3 is TGTGCCAGCAGCCATGGCCCCGGAGGTGAGCAGTTCTTC.

The V call is TRBV6-5, the J call TRBJ1-3; the D is unclear. Deletions cut 8 bases from V and 4 bases from J, with 6 bases between. The CDR3 spans 11 residues. Per the germline V gene, CDR1 is MNHEY and CDR2 is SVGAGI. The CDR3 nucleotides read TGTGCCAGCCTAGGAGGAAACACCATATATTTT. Protein: CASLGGNTIYF.